This passage covers 15 T cell receptor beta chains from one sample sequenced in a study of CD8 T cells in Susac syndrome. About 0.5 to 1 ug RNA was reverse transcribed with random hexamers. TCRdb redid the calling of the immunoSEQ multiplex PCR reads with MiXCR, one entry per CDR3 protein. The table lists 250,000 to 350,000 distinct CDR3 sequences, around 90% of them singletons. Sequenced input: CD4+ T cells from PBMCs. These receptor sequences come from a human donor with multiple sclerosis.

This clonotype came up once. V and J are TRBV5-4 and TRBJ2-7; 10 nucleotides align to TRBD2. This CDR3 comprises 16 residues. Germline assignment: CDR1 SGHNT and CDR2 YYREEE (reference sequence). The V and J ends lost 7 bases and 5 bases, in that order; junction bases with no gene match: 15. The CDR3, as DNA: TGTGCCAGCGAGAAGAGACAAGCGGGAGGGCCGAACGAGCAGTACTTC. Protein: CASEKRQAGGPNEQYF.

The J gene is TRBJ2-5, the V gene TRBV20-1; 10 bases fit TRBD2. The CDR3 has 18 residues. V lost 1 base to trimming and J lost 5 bases; unmatched junction nucleotides: 16. Germline V lookup: CDR1 DFQATT, CDR2 SNEGSKA (reference sequence). The CDR3: CSARAPSGRALGFETQYF. In nucleotides, the CDR3 is TGCAGTGCTAGAGCCCCCAGCGGGAGGGCCCTCGGGTTTGAGACCCAGTACTTC.

V and J are TRBV20-1 and TRBJ1-2; 9 nucleotides align to TRBD1. Trimming took 6 bases from V and 0 from J; bases not matched to a gene: 5. Germline CDR1 and CDR2: DFQATT and SNEGSKA (reference sequence). This CDR3 has 14 residues. Written as DNA, the CDR3 is TGCAGTGCCGTGGACAGGGGATCTAACTATGGCTACACCTTC. Translating it yields CSAVDRGSNYGYTF.

The rearrangement joins TRBV6-5 to TRBJ2-2; 9 bases map to TRBD2. Germline values: CDR1 MNHEY, CDR2 SVGAGI. The CDR3 has 15 amino acids. V lost 6 bases and J lost 4; bases outside the gene matches: 6. The CDR3 nucleotides are TGTGCCAGCAGGCTAGCGGGAAGGAGCACCGGGGAGCTGTTTTTT. It translates to CASRLAGRSTGELFF.

The chain employs TRBV20-1 and TRBJ2-2; D gene uncertain. Trimming took 7 bases from V and 0 from J, leaving 12 bases between them. Germline lookup yields CDR1 DFQATT and CDR2 SNEGSKA (reference sequence). The CDR3 has 14 residues. The chain's CDR3 is CSVNGPTNTGELFF. The CDR3 nucleotides read TGCAGTGTAAACGGCCCTACGAACACCGGGGAGCTGTTTTTT.

The chain joins TRBV5-4 to TRBJ2-7, with D perhaps TRBD1 (6 bases). The CDR3 covers 15 residues. The germline V gene has CDR1 SGHNT and CDR2 YYREEE (reference sequence). V gave up 2 bases and J gave up 4 bases, with 16 bases separating them. Written as DNA, the CDR3 is TGTGCCAGCAGCTTACCGGGACAATTGGGGTACGAGCAGTACTTC. The encoded protein is CASSLPGQLGYEQYF.

The count of this clonotype is one. The J gene is TRBJ1-1, the V gene TRBV11-3, with 7 bases aligning to TRBD1. V lost 2 bases to trimming and J lost 0 bases; unmatched junction nucleotides: 3. CDR1 and CDR2 (germline): SGHNT, YENEEA. The CDR3 is 15 amino acids. The CDR3 region is CASSLPRGLNTEAFF. Written as DNA, the CDR3 is TGTGCCAGCAGCTTACCGAGGGGGCTGAACACTGAAGCTTTCTTT. The full variable domain, with the rest looked up from reference TRBV11-3 and TRBJ1-1, is EAGVVQSPRYKIIEKKQPVAFWCNPISGHNTLYWYLQNLGQGPELLIRYENEEAVDDSQLPKDRFSAERLKGVDSTLKIQPAELGDSAVYLCASSLPRGLNTEAFFGQGTRLTVV.

This chain uses TRBV29-1 with TRBJ1-1; D gene ambiguous. CDR3 length: 12 residues. The germline V gene encodes CDR1 SQVTM and CDR2 ANQGSEA. V dropped 3 bases and J dropped 2 bases, with 7 bases sitting between them. This CDR3 is CSVDALNTEAFF. The CDR3 nucleotides are TGCAGCGTTGATGCTCTTAACACTGAAGCTTTCTTT. The full variable domain, with the rest looked up from reference TRBV29-1 and TRBJ1-1, is SAVISQKPSRDICQRGTSLTIQCQVDSQVTMMFWYRQQPGQSLTLIATANQGSEATYESGFVIDKFPISRPNLTFSTLTVSNMSPEDSSIYLCSVDALNTEAFFGQGTRLTVV.

The chain has TRBV5-1 and TRBJ2-3, with D uncertain. Germline CDR1 and CDR2: SGHRS and YFSETQ. This CDR3 has 15 amino acids. V was trimmed by 1 base and J by 2 bases, leaving 11 bases between them. CDR3 amino acids: CASSLPTSDTDTQYF. The DNA of the CDR3 is TGCGCCAGCAGCTTGCCTACTTCCGACACAGATACGCAGTATTTT.

This chain uses TRBV6-6 with TRBJ2-5, with 11 nucleotides matching TRBD2. Germline V gene lookup returns CDR1 MNHNY and CDR2 SVGAGI (reference sequence). J lost 3 bases, V lost 6 bases, and 3 bases had no gene match. The length of the CDR3 is 14 residues. CDR3 nucleotide sequence: TGTGCCAGCAGAAGACTAGCGGGGAAAGAGACCCAGTACTTC. Protein: CASRRLAGKETQYF.

J is TRBJ1-2 and V is TRBV29-1; D is unresolved. Trimming left V 2 bases short and J 6 bases short, with 16 bases between. This CDR3 contains 14 residues. Germline CDR1 SQVTM, CDR2 ANQGSEA. The CDR3 DNA follows: TGCAGCGTTGAATTGCGGGGAATCTTGCATGGCTACACCTTC. Protein: CSVELRGILHGYTF.

The chain joins TRBV6-4 to TRBJ2-1; tentative D call: TRBD2 (5 bases). This CDR3 contains 13 residues. Trimming left V 0 bases short and J 9 bases short, with 9 bases between. Germline V CDR1 and CDR2: MRHNA, SNTAGT. The CDR3 region has the DNA TGTGCCAGCAGTGACTCGAGGGTCTCTGAGCAGTTCTTC. Protein: CASSDSRVSEQFF.

This clonotype was observed a single time. V is TRBV6-1 and J is TRBJ2-3, with 7 bases matching TRBD2. In germline, CDR1 is MNHNS, CDR2 SASEGT. V trimming: 1 base; J trimming: 6 bases; junction bases outside the gene matches: 7. The CDR3 has 15 residues. This CDR3 reads CASSEVRGVGDTQYF. CDR3 in DNA: TGTGCCAGCAGTGAAGTTCGGGGGGTCGGCGATACGCAGTATTTT.

V usage is TRBV7-2 and J usage is TRBJ2-7; D ambiguous. Trimming shortened V by 1 base and J by 4 bases, and 8 bases separated the two germline ends. This CDR3 has 13 amino acids. CDR1 SGHTA and CDR2 FQGNSA come from the germline V gene. The CDR3 DNA reads as TGTGCCAGCAGCTTAGGGGCGCCATACGAGCAGTACTTC. Its translation: CASSLGAPYEQYF.

The V and J genes are TRBV3-1 and TRBJ1-1; weak D call: TRBD1 (5 bases). The V and J ends lost 0 bases and 6 bases respectively, with 23 bases between them. Germline V gene data show CDR1 as LGHDT and CDR2 as YNNKEL (reference sequence). The CDR3 length is 18 residues. Here the CDR3 DNA reads TGTGCCAGCAGCCAAGAACCCGCCGGGACTCTTTCTAACGCTGAAGCTTTCTTT. This codes for CASSQEPAGTLSNAEAFF.